The clone carrying this T cell receptor beta chain occurred once. TCRdb keeps only in-frame clones here, not all; method: immunoSEQ multiplex PCR. In the table there are about 42,000 clones, about nine tenths of which are singletons. The data originate from a study of blood T cell repertoires in COVID-19. Study details: Samples of COVID-19 (acute and convalescent) were obtained from the United States, Italy and Spain. Sources were T cells, B-cell-depleted T cells, or PBMCs; the material itself was cDNA or gDNA.

Germline CDR1 is SGHRS and CDR2 is YFSETQ. Trimming took 4 bases from V and 2 from J, leaving 10 bases between them. There are 13 residues in the CDR3. The specimen sequenced was peripheral blood. This rearrangement joins TRBV5-1 to TRBJ2-7; TRBD1 might be the D (6 bases). The receptor comes from a man in his 70s with active COVID-19. The CDR3 nucleotides are TGCGCCAGCAGCGTGGACAGAGCCTACGAGCAGTACTTC. It codes for CASSVDRAYEQYF.